Listed below are T cell receptor beta chains from one sample, sequenced in a study of blood T cells in healthy people across ages. TCRdb ran MiXCR on the 5' RACE reads and lists one entry per CDR3 protein. The sample yields about 1.4 million distinct CDR3 sequences, roughly 64% seen once. Material for sequencing was blood. Receptors were obtained from a man between 18 and 35 years old in good health. CDR3s leave out the opening cysteine and the closing phenylalanine or tryptophan. A D gene is named only where the DNA matches it firmly.

CDR3 protein	D gene	J gene	V gene
ASSPEGGGLWETQY	-	TRBJ2-5	TRBV4-1
ASSPSRGEQTTEAF	-	TRBJ1-1	TRBV10-2
SVRADEQY	-	-	TRBV29-1
ASSTDIGQETQF	-	TRBJ2-1	TRBV27
ASSQISGDEQY	-	-	TRBV7-9
ASSEDRGIYNEQF	TRBD1	TRBJ2-1	TRBV6-1
ASSHSLSSTDTQY	-	TRBJ2-3	TRBV4-3
ASSPSVGAPGANVLT	-	TRBJ2-6	TRBV7-2
ASSPFVDRGERDTQY	TRBD1	TRBJ2-3	TRBV7-9
ASSKIAEPETQY	-	TRBJ2-5	TRBV6-1
ASRGHPLDTEAF	-	TRBJ1-1	TRBV28
ASSPDHTGADTQY	TRBD1	TRBJ2-3	TRBV28
ASTAQGAGVGYT	TRBD1	TRBJ1-2	TRBV6-5
ASGRGQGNYEQY	TRBD1	TRBJ2-7	TRBV2
ASSQAKAGEQF	-	TRBJ2-1	TRBV4-1
ASRGLAGVGTGELF	TRBD2	TRBJ2-2	TRBV27
ASSSPGQGLWKQY	TRBD1	TRBJ2-7	TRBV27
ASSQKDPQNEKLF	-	TRBJ1-4	TRBV16
ASSYSDSELF	-	TRBJ1-4	TRBV6-5
SVEESAGASEQF	-	TRBJ2-1	TRBV29-1
SVEGLAGAISSYNEQF	TRBD2	TRBJ2-1	TRBV29-1
SAGFGQGASETQY	TRBD1	TRBJ2-5	TRBV20-1
ASSFGTGTNTEAF	TRBD1	TRBJ1-1	TRBV5-4
ASSYRSQGPSQETQY	-	TRBJ2-5	TRBV11-1
ASSQGPLRSYNEQF	-	TRBJ2-1	TRBV4-1
SARDSVEPSGNTIY	-	TRBJ1-3	TRBV20-1